Listed here are 11 T cell receptor beta chains from one sample, sequenced in a study of cytomegalovirus exposure and HLA in healthy donors. The PCR had 60 Vbeta and 13 Jbeta primers. Sequencing was performed with immunoSEQ multiplex PCR; in TCRdb, only in-frame clones are kept and a portion is missing. The sample has around 150,000 clones; under 80% are singletons. The sequencing input was PBMCs. The receptor source for this set is a woman in her 30s in good health and CMV-seronegative.

V usage is TRBV5-4 and J usage is TRBJ2-2, with TRBD2 as a possible D gene (7 bases). Trimming left V 4 bases short and J 5 bases short, with 18 bases between. CDR1 and CDR2 from the germline V gene are SGHNT and YYREEE (reference sequence). There are 16 residues in the CDR3. This CDR3 reads CASSPGGGGRTGELFF. CDR3 nucleotide sequence: TGTGCCAGCAGCCCGGGGGGCGGGGGACGAACCGGGGAGCTGTTTTTT.

In DNA form, the CDR3 reads TGTGCCGGTGGCGGGACAGCCAACACTGAAGCTTTCTTT. Translating gives CAGGGTANTEAFF. The J gene is TRBJ1-1, the V gene TRBV2, with 7 bases aligning to TRBD1. Germline assignment: CDR1 SNHLY and CDR2 FYNNEI. The length of the CDR3 is 13 residues. Losses at the gene ends were 11 bases for V and 2 bases for J; bases not matched to a gene: 8.

The rearrangement uses TRBV10-3 and TRBJ2-1, with 11 bases lining up with TRBD2. CDR3 length: 16 residues. CDR1 and CDR2 (germline): ENHRY, SYGVKD. V was clipped by 0 bases and J by 4 bases; unmatched bases: 2. The CDR3 is CAISESLAGGYNEQFF. In nucleotides, the CDR3 is TGTGCCATCAGTGAGTCGCTAGCGGGGGGATACAATGAGCAGTTCTTC.

The rearrangement uses TRBV2 and TRBJ2-7, with a weak D call TRBD1 (5 bases). In germline, CDR1 is SNHLY, CDR2 FYNNEI. V lost 5 bases and J 2 bases, leaving 13 bases between the germline ends. The CDR3 runs to 14 residues. The CDR3 protein is CASSLEGVTYEQYF. The CDR3 nucleotides read TGTGCCAGCAGTTTAGAAGGGGTGACCTACGAGCAGTACTTC.

V is TRBV5-1 and J is TRBJ2-7; 9 bases align to TRBD2. The V gene's germline CDR1 is SGHRS and CDR2 YFSETQ. After removal of 3 bases from V and 2 bases from J, the junction contained 12 bases not matched to a gene. The CDR3 contains 17 residues. In nucleotides, the CDR3 is TGCGCCAGCAGCTCACCGTGGAGTAGCGGGGGAACCTACGAGCAGTACTTC. It codes for CASSSPWSSGGTYEQYF.

This chain joins TRBV30 and TRBJ2-1, with D possibly being TRBD2 (6 bases). V shed 2 bases and J shed 4 bases, with 9 bases lying between them. The CDR3 spans 13 residues. From germline, CDR1 is GTSNPN and CDR2 SVGIG (reference sequence). The DNA for the CDR3 is TGTGCCTGGAGTTCCGGACTATACAATGAGCAGTTCTTC. The encoded protein is CAWSSGLYNEQFF.

This clone was observed a handful of times. V and J are TRBV7-6 and TRBJ1-3; 7 bases are a match to TRBD1. The length of the CDR3 is 15 residues. The junction had 8 bases not matched to a gene; V was cut back by 5 bases and J by 4 bases. The germline CDR1 and CDR2 sequences are SGHVS and FNYEAQ. The CDR3 here is CASSRRPGQGNTIYF. CDR3 bases: TGTGCCAGCAGCAGACGACCGGGACAGGGAAACACCATATATTTT.

The genes are TRBV6-1 and TRBJ2-1; the match to TRBD1 covers 8 bases. The CDR3 runs 14 residues. Per the germline V gene, CDR1 is MNHNS and CDR2 is SASEGT. V shed 6 bases and J 2 bases; nucleotides not matched to a gene: 3. CDR3 loop: CASSRTGTYNEQFF. Here the CDR3 DNA reads TGTGCCAGCAGCCGGACAGGGACCTACAATGAGCAGTTCTTC.

The rearrangement joins TRBV6-5 to TRBJ1-4, with D uncertain. Germline CDR1 MNHEY, CDR2 SVGAGI. The V end lost 5 bases, the J end lost 6 bases, and 13 bases lay between the germline ends. This CDR3 is built from 14 residues. The CDR3 region has the DNA TGTGCCAGCAGTCCCACGGCCGGGGATGAAAAACTGTTTTTT. This sequence encodes CASSPTAGDEKLFF.

This clone was counted a few times. Other DNA variants within this sample encode the same CDR3. The chain is built from TRBV11-2 and TRBJ2-6; a weak D match, TRBD1 (6 bases). This CDR3 contains 18 residues. The V gene lost 1 base and the J gene lost 4 bases, with 17 bases spanning the gap. The germline CDR1 and CDR2 sequences are SGHAT and FQNNGV. CDR3 region: CASSLGPRGPRGANVLTF. The CDR3 region has the DNA TGTGCCAGCAGCTTAGGCCCCAGGGGCCCCAGGGGGGCCAACGTCCTGACTTTC. Filled out from reference TRBV11-2 and TRBJ2-6, the complete variable domain reads EAGVAQSPRYKIIEKRQSVAFWCNPISGHATLYWYQQILGQGPKLLIQFQNNGVVDDSQLPKDRFSAERLKGVDSTLKIQPAKLEDSAVYLCASSLGPRGPRGANVLTFGAGSRLTVL.

This chain links TRBV30 with TRBJ2-2, with TRBD1 as a possible D gene (5 bases). From germline, CDR1 is GTSNPN and CDR2 SVGIG (reference sequence). The germline V and J ends were trimmed by 3 bases and 5 bases, with 10 bases remaining between them. The CDR3 has 13 residues. CDR3: CAWRGRATGELFF. CDR3 bases: TGTGCCTGGAGGGGCAGGGCGACCGGGGAGCTGTTTTTT.